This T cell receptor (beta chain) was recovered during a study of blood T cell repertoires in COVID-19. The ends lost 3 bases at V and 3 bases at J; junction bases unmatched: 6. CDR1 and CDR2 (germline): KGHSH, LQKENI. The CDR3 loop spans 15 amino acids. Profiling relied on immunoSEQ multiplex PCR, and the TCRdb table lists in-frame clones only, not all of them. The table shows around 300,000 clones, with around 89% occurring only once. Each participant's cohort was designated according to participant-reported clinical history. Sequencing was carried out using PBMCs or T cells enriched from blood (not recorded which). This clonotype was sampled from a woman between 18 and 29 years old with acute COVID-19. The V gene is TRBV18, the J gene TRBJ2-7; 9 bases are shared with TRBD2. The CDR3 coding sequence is TGTGCCAGCTCACCCTCTAGCGGGACCCGCTACGAGCAGTACTTC. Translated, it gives CASSPSSGTRYEQYF.